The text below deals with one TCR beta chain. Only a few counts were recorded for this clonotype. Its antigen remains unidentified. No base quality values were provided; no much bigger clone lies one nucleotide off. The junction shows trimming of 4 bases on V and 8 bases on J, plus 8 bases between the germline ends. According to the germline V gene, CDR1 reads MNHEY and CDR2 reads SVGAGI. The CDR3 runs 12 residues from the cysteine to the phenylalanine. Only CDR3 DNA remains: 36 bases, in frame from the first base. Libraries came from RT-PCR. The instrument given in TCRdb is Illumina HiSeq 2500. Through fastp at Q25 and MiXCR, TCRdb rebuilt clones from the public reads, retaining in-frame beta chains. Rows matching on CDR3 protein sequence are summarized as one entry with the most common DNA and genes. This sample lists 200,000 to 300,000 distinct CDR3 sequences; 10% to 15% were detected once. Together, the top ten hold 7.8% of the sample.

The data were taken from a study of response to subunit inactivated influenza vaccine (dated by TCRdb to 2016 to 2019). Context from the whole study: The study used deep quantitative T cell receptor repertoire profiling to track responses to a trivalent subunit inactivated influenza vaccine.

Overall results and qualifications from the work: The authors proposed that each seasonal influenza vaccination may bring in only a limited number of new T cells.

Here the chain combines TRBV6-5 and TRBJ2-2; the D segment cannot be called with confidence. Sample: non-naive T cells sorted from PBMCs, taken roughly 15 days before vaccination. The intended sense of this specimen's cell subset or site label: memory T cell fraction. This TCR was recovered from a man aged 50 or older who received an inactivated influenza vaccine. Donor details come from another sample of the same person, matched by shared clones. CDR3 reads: CASSSNSGELFF. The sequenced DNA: TGTGCCAGCAGTTCCAACTCGGGGGAGCTGTTTTTT.